The entry below gives a single T cell receptor (beta chain) sequence along with its context. This clonotype was observed many times. No much larger clone is present one base from it, and per-base qualities are unavailable. TCR cDNA was made using 5'RACE template switching, a step that added a universal primer site and unique molecular identifiers. Priming for cDNA synthesis came from both the TCR alpha and TCR beta constant segments. Library amplification involved two PCR steps, and the second step added sample barcodes and sequencing adapters. Sequencing of libraries was done on Illumina HiSeq 2500 (2x100 bp) or NovaSeq (2x150 bp). The published analysis was carried out like this. Reads were demultiplexed and collapsed into UMI consensus sequences with MIGEC, and V(D)J alignment was performed with MiXCR. Clonotypes responding to the vaccine were identified with edgeR on replicate PBMC samples, with the criteria of FDR below 0.01 and a log2 fold change above 5 up to day 15. Each bulk clonotype received a CD4 or CD8 identity based on whether the sequenced CD4 or CD8 repertoire contained that clonotype at higher abundance. Clonotypes enriched at least 10-fold in dextramer-positive over dextramer-negative fractions were defined as NS4B-specific, and CD4-biased clonotypes were excluded. TCRdb's own reprocessing of the public reads used fastp at Q25 and MiXCR and kept productive beta chains. Rows with one shared CDR3 protein collapse into an entry with the most common genes and DNA. The V and J calls and clone size come from TCRdb's table, not from the authors' own analysis. In all, the sample holds around 49,000 distinct CDR3 sequences, and about 6.8% of those were seen once. The ten largest make up 15% of the sample.

The data are from a study of T cells after yellow fever vaccination (dated by TCRdb to the late 2010s). Notes on the research overall: The SMART-Seq v4 Ultra Low Input RNA kit was used to prepare libraries from fractions with low cell numbers. Blood samples were taken at several timepoints before and after primary and secondary immunization, and bulk PBMC replicates and cell subsets were isolated. Two healthy male donors made up the cohort, one aged 18 to 30 years and the other aged 30 to 40 years. To track T-cell clones before and after primary and booster YFV17D yellow fever vaccination, bulk TCR alpha and beta repertoires were sequenced longitudinally. Overall results and qualifications from the work: FACS-sorted repertoires could contain abundant contaminating clonotypes from the bulk population, so computational filtering was required. Most clones expanded after primary vaccination (around 96% of CD4 and 70% to 90% of CD8) were re-detected after the booster, suggesting that broad memory maintenance occurred. The secondary T-cell response was found to be weaker but faster than the primary response, with a peak reached on day 5 rather than on day 15. A small fraction of clonotypes showed up in both the CD4 and CD8 compartments, probably as a result of convergent recombination. The study included only two donors, which limits how far the findings can be generalized.

From a lookup of the germline V gene, CDR1 and CDR2 are SGHRS and YFSETQ. There are 15 amino acids in the CDR3, from cysteine to phenylalanine inclusive. Kept here is only the CDR3 DNA, which spans 45 bases and is read in frame from base 1. Ends trimmed: V by 4 bases, J by 2 bases; bases unmatched to a gene: 6. The treatment or condition label, as the study defines it: live attenuated yellow fever vaccine strain. PBMCs were isolated from peripheral blood using a standard Ficoll-Paque protocol. Epitope-specific CD8 T cells were sorted using a dextramer loaded with the yellow fever NS4B epitope peptide, with anti-CD3 and anti-CD8 staining. TriZol was used to extract RNA from bulk PBMCs, from CD4 and CD8 fractions, and from dextramer-positive and dextramer-negative fractions.

This clonotype was obtained from a man aged 30-40 years who received the YFV17D yellow fever vaccine. The specimen was CD8+ T cells not binding an NS4B(214-222) dextramer, sorted from PBMCs, collected 45 days after the yellow fever booster vaccination. The sample's cell subset or site label, decoded: NS4B epitope dextramer-negative CD8 T cells. In this chain, TRBV5-1 is recombined with TRBJ1-1, and 9 junction bases match TRBD1. The encoded CDR3 is CASSDGQGRNTEAFF. The DNA sequence is given as TGCGCCAGCAGCGATGGACAGGGGCGAAACACTGAAGCTTTCTTT.